This T cell receptor beta chain was recorded in a study of vaccination effects on CD4 cells after COVID-19 (dated by TCRdb to 2022 to 2024). With respect to the entire study: Post-vaccine samples across the study were collected a median of 72 days after the second dose, with a range of 14 to 241. The study compared SARS-CoV-2 spike-specific CD4+ TCR repertoires before and after mRNA vaccination in COVID-19 convalescent patients and infection-naive vaccine recipients. The full study included 9 to 10 COVID-19 convalescent patients and several SARS-CoV-2-naive healthy vaccine recipients. Cultures from other donors in the study were sequenced with the Oncomine TCR Beta short-read assay on an Illumina iSeq 100. Overall study results and their limits: Among healthy vaccine recipients, nearly all vaccine-induced clones were SARS-CoV-2 mono-reactive, and only 1 of 255 was cross-reactive with common cold coronaviruses. Both infection-induced and vaccine-induced clones contracted markedly at late post-vaccination timepoints, which is consistent with waning T cell responses. Only a small number of convalescent patients were included, and no early post-infection timepoints were available, which limited the study.

On this clone: Its antigen is not yet known. No clone much larger than this one lies a single base away; base qualities are absent.

In the ViraFEST assay, PBMC were stimulated with viral peptide pools, and antigen-specific CD4+ T cell clonotypes were then identified by expansion using TCR sequencing. After around 11 days of culture, CD4+ T cells were isolated with the EasySep CD4+ T cell isolation kit. Participants received two doses of either the BNT162b2 or the mRNA-1273 mRNA SARS-CoV-2 vaccine. Negative nucleocapsid antibody results before and after vaccination confirmed that the healthy vaccine recipients had no prior SARS-CoV-2 infection. Each well held fewer than 2.5 million PBMC cultured in IMDM containing around 5% human AB serum, roughly 9.6 IU/ml IL-2 and gentamicin, along with roughly 10 ug/ml peptides. On days 3 and 7, half of the culture medium was replaced with fresh IL-2-containing medium. Each peptide stimulation condition was cultured in triplicate wells unless otherwise noted. Using Ficoll-Paque Plus gradient centrifugation, PBMC were separated from whole blood and then either used fresh or cryopreserved at -140C. The overlapping peptide pools covered the spike proteins of SARS-CoV-2 as well as those of the common cold coronaviruses HCoV-NL63, HCoV-OC43 and HCoV-229E. Genomic DNA was extracted from cultured CD4+ T cells with the QIAamp micro DNA kit.

Preparation of the library involved the immunoSEQ multiplex PCR assay. DNA from the cultured, isolated CD4+ T cells was subjected to TCR beta CDR3 sequencing. The original pipeline was this. Non-productive TCR sequences were discarded, and reads were trimmed to the CDR3 region, with only CDR3s of 7 or more amino acids retained. Antigen-specific clonotypes were identified using the MANAFEST web app by comparison of expansion in peptide wells against reference cultures. To be called positive, a clone needed expansion at FDR<0.05 compared with the reference and with all other wells, an odds ratio greater than 5, and a frequency greater than 0.1% in two replicate wells. A clonotype was called cross-reactive if it was significantly expanded both in SARS-CoV-2 spike wells and in at least one common cold coronavirus spike condition. Levenshtein distance calculated with the stringdist R package was used to assess CDR3 similarity, and unrooted trees were constructed with ape in R 3.6.1. The clones in this table, taken by TCRdb from immuneACCESS, are in-frame only. Not every clone is retained; where verified, under half of the shortfall comes from an unresolved V gene, and the cause of the rest is unknown. D and trimming were read from the DNA, whereas the V and J calls and clone size are those reported in that table. The sample data list 9,500 to 15,000 clones, and roughly 70% of these were observed just once. More than 8% of the sample goes to the ten largest clones.

This TCR was sampled from a human donor who received a COVID-19 vaccine. Here the sequenced sample was CD4+ T cells from PBMCs cultured with SARS-CoV-2 spike peptides, taken after COVID-19 vaccination. Interpreted using the paper, the cell subset or site label stands for: SARS-CoV-2 spike overlapping peptide pool stimulation.

The DNA sequence is TGCGCCAGCAGCCAAGGGGGCCCCCAAGAGACCCAGTACTTC. Its product reads: CASSQGGPQETQYF. This sequence uses TRBV4-1 and TRBJ2-5; the D gene is possibly TRBD1, with 5 bases matching. From cysteine to phenylalanine, the CDR3 is 14 amino acids long. The CDR3 DNA has 42 bases and is translated from base 1. CDR1 is given as MGHRA and CDR2 as YSYEKL, both from the germline V gene. V is shortened by 1 base, J by 1 base, and the region joining them spans 7 bases.